These 22 T cell receptor beta chains share one sample of origin, sequenced in a study of T-cell reconstitution after alpha-beta-depleted transplantation in children. Unique molecular identifiers tagged the TCRbeta library. MiXCR was run by TCRdb on the PCR reads, yielding one entry per CDR3 protein. This sample has under 750,000 distinct CDR3 sequences, with under 25% found just once. Sequencing used PBMCs, mostly from graft donor cells, obtained 360 days after TCRalphabeta/CD19-depleted stem cell transplant. The receptors come from a boy less than two years old who had a stem cell transplant for acute myeloid leukemia, so the T cells may come from the graft donor.

This clonotype was counted ten times or more. This chain connects TRBV2 to TRBJ2-1, with 9 bases matching TRBD2. This CDR3 is 14 amino acids long. CDR1 is SNHLY, CDR2 FYNNEI, per germline. With V trimmed by 8 bases and J by 0 bases, 2 bases remained unmatched. For the CDR3, the DNA is TGTGCCAGCGCAGCGGGGGGCTCCTACAATGAGCAGTTCTTC. This codes for CASAAGGSYNEQFF.

CDR3: CASSQDGSSYNEQFF. The CDR3 DNA sequence: TGTGCCAGCAGCCAGGACGGCAGCTCCTACAATGAGCAGTTCTTC. The genes are TRBV12-3 or TRBV12-4 and TRBJ2-1; no definite D call. The CDR3 runs 15 residues. Trimming removed 6 bases at V and 0 bases at J, with 12 bases between.

This clonotype was counted between two and nine times. CDR3 sequence (DNA): TGTGCCAGCAGTTACTCTCCTAGCGGGGGGACTTGGCCCGGGGAGCTGTTTTTT. Amino acids: CASSYSPSGGTWPGELFF. The chain couples TRBV6-5 to TRBJ2-2, with 11 bases fitting TRBD2. The CDR3 sequence is 18 residues long. The V gene's germline CDR1 is MNHEY and CDR2 SVGAGI. Trimming cost V 0 bases and J 6 bases; bases outside gene matches: 9.

The gene calls are TRBV12-3 or TRBV12-4 and TRBJ2-3; the match to TRBD2 covers 8 bases. The junction had 8 bases not matched to a gene; V was cut back by 4 bases and J by 2 bases. The CDR3 has 16 residues. The CDR3, as DNA: TGTGCCAGCAGTTCCCCCGGGGGGGGGCCCACAGATACGCAGTATTTT. Amino acid sequence: CASSSPGGGPTDTQYF.

This clonotype was seen at least ten times. The rearrangement joins TRBV20-1 to TRBJ1-2, with a possible D match to TRBD1 (6 bases). Per the germline V gene, CDR1 is DFQATT and CDR2 is SNEGSKA (reference sequence). V lost 3 bases and J 14 bases, leaving 16 bases between the germline ends. There are 11 residues in the CDR3. The CDR3 nucleotides are TGCAGTGCTAGTAAACAGGGCCTCGGGACCTTC. Its protein is CSASKQGLGTF.

A single count supports this clonotype. This rearrangement joins TRBV3-1 to TRBJ2-1, with D perhaps assigned TRBD1 or TRBD2 (5 bases each). This CDR3 has 15 residues. CDR1 and CDR2 from the germline V gene are LGHDT and YNNKEL (reference sequence). V was clipped by 1 base and J by 4 bases, with 11 bases between them. Written as DNA, the CDR3 is TGTGCCAGCAGCCAAGGAGGGGCGCGTTACAATGAGCAGTTCTTC. As protein: CASSQGGARYNEQFF.

This clonotype was observed a few times. Given a much more abundant clone one base away, this may be a read error. This sequence joins TRBV29-1 and TRBJ2-6; D uncertain. The V and J ends lost 1 base and 0 bases respectively, with 4 bases between them. The CDR3 consists of 14 residues. Germline CDR1 SQVTM, CDR2 ANQGSEA. The CDR3 bases are TGCAGCGTTGAAGGGGGCTCTGGGGCCAACGTCCTGACTTTC. Its translation is CSVEGGSGANVLTF. Together with reference TRBV29-1 and TRBJ2-6, the CDR3 gives the full variable domain: SAVISQKPSRDICQRGTSLTIQCQVDSQVTMMFWYRQQPGQSLTLIATANQGSEATYESGFVIDKFPISRPNLTFSTLTVSNMSPEDSSIYLCSVEGGSGANVLTFGAGSRLTVL.

The genes are TRBV29-1 and TRBJ1-1, with D maybe TRBD1 (5 bases). The CDR3 covers 12 residues. V lost 3 bases, J lost 5 bases, and 10 bases lay in between. From germline, CDR1 is SQVTM and CDR2 ANQGSEA. CDR3: CSVEGLQTEAFF. The CDR3 DNA sequence: TGCAGCGTTGAGGGACTACAGACTGAAGCTTTCTTT.

This clonotype was seen a few times. The chain is built from TRBV7-9 and TRBJ2-1, with a tentative D call TRBD1 (5 bases). There are 13 residues in the CDR3. Germline CDR1 is SEHNR and CDR2 is FQNEAQ (reference sequence). V lost 4 bases and J lost 3, with 7 bases in between. CDR3 coding DNA: TGTGCCAGCAGCTCGGACAACTACAATGAGCAGTTCTTC. It translates to CASSSDNYNEQFF.

The sample holds many counts of this clonotype. The genes are TRBV25-1 and TRBJ2-6; D remains unclear. CDR1 and CDR2 (germline): MGHDK, SYGVNS. The CDR3 consists of 15 residues. The ends were cut back, 3 bases at V and 1 base at J, with 7 bases in the middle. The CDR3: CASSDRNSGANVLTF. Written as DNA, the CDR3 is TGTGCCAGCAGTGACAGGAATTCTGGGGCCAACGTCCTGACTTTC.

This clonotype occurred a few times. In DNA form, the CDR3 reads TGTGCCATCAGACCGGGACTAGCGGGGGTCAGCTCCTACAATGAGCAGTTCTTC. It encodes CAIRPGLAGVSSYNEQFF. The chain joins TRBV10-3 to TRBJ2-1; the match to TRBD2 covers 14 bases. Germline V gene lookup returns CDR1 ENHRY and CDR2 SYGVKD. The CDR3 extends over 18 amino acids. Germline trimming cut 6 bases from V and 0 bases from J; bases unmatched to any gene: 7.

This clonotype has ten or more counts. V and J are TRBV4-3 and TRBJ2-5; 8 positions match TRBD1. With V trimmed by 2 bases and J by 1 base, 3 bases remained unmatched. The CDR3 sequence is 15 residues long. Germline loops: CDR1 LGHNA, CDR2 YSLEER. In DNA form, the CDR3 reads TGCGCCAGCAGCCAATTGGACAGGGCCCAAGAGACCCAGTACTTC. It encodes CASSQLDRAQETQYF.

This clonotype occurred a few times. V usage is TRBV4-2 and J usage is TRBJ2-1; no reliable D call. The germline gives CDR1 LGHNA, CDR2 YNFKEQ. Trimming removed 2 bases from V and 1 base from J, with 9 bases in between. This CDR3 is built from 15 residues. Written as DNA, the CDR3 is TGTGCCAGCAGCCAAAATATACTATCCTACAATGAGCAGTTCTTC. Translating gives CASSQNILSYNEQFF.

This clonotype has more than one count but fewer than ten. The chain has TRBV20-1 and TRBJ1-3; TRBD1 is a possible D gene (5 bases). Germline V gene sequence: CDR1 DFQATT, CDR2 SNEGSKA (reference sequence). V lost 7 bases, J lost 4 bases, and 14 bases lay in between. The CDR3 runs 13 residues. The CDR3 spells CSVRSGAGNTIYF. The CDR3 DNA reads TGCAGTGTTCGCTCCGGGGCCGGAAACACCATATATTTT.

This rearrangement joins TRBV11-2 to TRBJ2-1, with 12 bases matching TRBD2. This CDR3 comprises 18 residues. The germline V gene encodes CDR1 SGHAT and CDR2 FQNNGV. J gave up 6 bases and V 2 bases, and 11 bases lay outside the gene matches. CDR3 residues: CASSLRGLAGGQINEQFF. In nucleotides, the CDR3 is TGTGCCAGCAGCTTAAGGGGCCTAGCGGGGGGGCAAATCAATGAGCAGTTCTTC.

The chain combines TRBV11-2 with TRBJ2-1; 12 nucleotides align to TRBD2. The CDR3 has 19 amino acids. The junction had 7 bases not matched to a gene; V was cut back by 1 base and J by 0 bases. Germline lookup yields CDR1 SGHAT and CDR2 FQNNGV. Here the CDR3 DNA reads TGTGCCAGCAGCTTAGTCGGACTAGCGGGGCCTGGCTCCTACAATGAGCAGTTCTTC. This gives the protein CASSLVGLAGPGSYNEQFF.

The genes are TRBV4-2 and TRBJ2-3; possibly TRBD2 for D (7 bases). The CDR3 extends over 16 amino acids. The germline V gene has CDR1 LGHNA and CDR2 YNFKEQ. Trimming cost V 0 bases and J 11 bases, with 21 bases left between them. As DNA, the CDR3 is TGTGCCAGCAGCCAAGAAGGCGAGGGATCGGGGGGCAAGCAGTATTTT. Its translation: CASSQEGEGSGGKQYF.

This clonotype was seen more than once but under ten times. The chain links TRBV7-3 to TRBJ2-2, with TRBD1 as a possible D gene (5 bases). V shed 2 bases and J shed 7 bases, with 14 bases lying between them. This CDR3 is 15 amino acids long. CDR1 and CDR2 from the germline V gene are SGHTA and FQGTGA. Here the CDR3 reads CASSLVSTGGGELFF. DNA of the CDR3: TGTGCCAGCAGCTTAGTCTCCACAGGTGGCGGGGAGCTGTTTTTT. Full variable domain (rest looked up from reference TRBV7-3 and TRBJ2-2): GAGVSQTPSNKVTEKGKYVELRCDPISGHTALYWYRQSLGQGPEFLIYFQGTGAADDSGLPNDRFFAVRPEGSVSTLKIQRTERGDSAVYLCASSLVSTGGGELFFGEGSRLTVL.

The DNA of the CDR3 is TGTGCCAGCAGCCCCGCTAGGGGGGTAAGCAATCAGCCCCAGCATTTT. This sequence encodes CASSPARGVSNQPQHF. The chain links TRBV7-6 to TRBJ1-5; D may be TRBD1 (6 bases). Trimming left V 5 bases short and J 1 base short, with 15 bases between. Germline values: CDR1 SGHVS, CDR2 FNYEAQ. There are 16 residues in the CDR3.

This clonotype was observed many times. The V call is TRBV7-9, the J call TRBJ2-2, with 7 bases lining up with TRBD2. Per the germline V gene, CDR1 is SEHNR and CDR2 is FQNEAQ (reference sequence). This CDR3 has 15 amino acids. V trimming: 2 bases; J trimming: 5 bases; junction bases outside the gene matches: 5. As DNA, the CDR3 is TGTGCCAGCAGCTTACTCGGACTAGAGACCGGGGAGCTGTTTTTT. Amino acid sequence: CASSLLGLETGELFF.

The sample holds many counts of this clonotype. The rearrangement links TRBV20-1 to TRBJ2-7; 7 bases are shared with TRBD1. The CDR3 totals 12 residues. The V gene end was trimmed by 5 bases and the J gene end by 4 bases; junction bases not matched to a gene: 5. Germline V gene lookup returns CDR1 DFQATT and CDR2 SNEGSKA (reference sequence). CDR3 bases: TGCAGTGCTGGACAGGTTTATTACGAGCAGTACTTC. Translating it yields CSAGQVYYEQYF.

The rearrangement uses TRBV5-1 and TRBJ2-1; TRBD2 aligns across 7 bases. This CDR3 spans 15 amino acids. J lost 8 bases, V lost 2 bases, and 10 bases had no gene match. Germline V gives CDR1 SGHRS, CDR2 YFSETQ. The CDR3 spells CASSFNPRERDEQFF. The CDR3 DNA follows: TGCGCCAGCAGCTTCAATCCGCGGGAGAGGGATGAGCAGTTCTTC. Full variable domain (missing parts from reference TRBV5-1 and TRBJ2-1): KAGVTQTPRYLIKTRGQQVTLSCSPISGHRSVSWYQQTPGQGLQFLFEYFSETQRNKGNFPGRFSGRQFSNSRSEMNVSTLELGDSALYLCASSFNPRERDEQFFGPGTRLTVL.